Each of the 8 T cell receptor beta chains below was sequenced from the same sample in a study of shared clonotypes between healthy human individuals. Generated by immunoSEQ multiplex PCR, the TCRdb table keeps only in-frame clones and is missing some. The sample lists roughly 1,500,000 clones, 98% seen once, with around 0.38% in the top ten. Material: naive CD4+ T cells sorted from blood. The sample's subset: CD45RA+ positively selected. The receptors were sampled from a man aged 25 to 40 in good health.

V gene TRBV27 combines with J gene TRBJ1-1, with D possibly being TRBD1 (5 bases). Per the germline V gene, CDR1 is MNHEY and CDR2 is SMNVEV (reference sequence). The CDR3 length is 14 residues. Trimming took 6 bases from V and 6 from J, leaving 17 bases between them. CDR3 DNA sequence: TGTGCCAGCAGCTCAGTCCCGGGGGTCCCTGAAGCTTTCTTT. Residues: CASSSVPGVPEAFF.

Comments on this clone: Different DNA sequences within this sample yield the same CDR3. This sequence joins TRBV28 and TRBJ1-2; D is ambiguous. This CDR3 has 11 amino acids. The ends were cut back, 6 bases at V and 2 bases at J, with 4 bases in the middle. Germline CDR1 MDHEN, CDR2 SYDVKM. CDR3 DNA sequence: TGTGCCAGCAGGGGGAACTATGGCTACACCTTC. It encodes CASRGNYGYTF.

The CDR3 DNA is TGTGCCACCTCTCACTCCCCTACGGATTTCACGAACACCGGGGAGCTGTTTTTT. This sequence encodes CATSHSPTDFTNTGELFF. The chain joins TRBV9 to TRBJ2-2; no definite D call. The V end was cut by 9 bases, the J end by 0 bases, with 24 bases between. This CDR3 contains 18 residues. Germline CDR1 and CDR2: SGDLS and YYNGEE.

The CDR3 nucleotides read TGTGCCGGACGAGAACGGAACACCGGGGAGCTGTTTTTT. Protein product: CAGRERNTGELFF. The chain carries TRBV28 and TRBJ2-2; the D is unclear. CDR3 length: 13 amino acids. V lost 11 bases to trimming and J lost 1 base, with 11 bases between them. Germline V lookup: CDR1 MDHEN, CDR2 SYDVKM.

The sample holds one count of this clone. The chain recombines TRBV9 with TRBJ2-7; 10 bases match TRBD2. The CDR3 is 16 amino acids. The ends lost 4 bases at V and 0 bases at J; junction bases unmatched: 7. Germline CDR1 reads SGDLS; CDR2 reads YYNGEE. CDR3 sequence: CASSPRLAGSSYEQYF. In DNA, the CDR3 is TGTGCCAGCAGCCCTCGACTAGCGGGTAGCTCCTACGAGCAGTACTTC.

The chain employs TRBV18 and TRBJ1-4; TRBD1 aligns across 11 bases. With V trimmed by 4 bases and J by 8 bases, 3 bases remained unmatched. The germline gives CDR1 KGHSH, CDR2 LQKENI. CDR3 length: 14 residues. The chain's CDR3 is CASSLDRGHEKLFF. CDR3 in DNA: TGTGCCAGCTCACTGGACAGGGGGCACGAAAAACTGTTTTTT. Together with reference TRBV18 and TRBJ1-4, the CDR3 gives the full variable domain: NAGVMQNPRHLVRRRGQEARLRCSPMKGHSHVYWYRQLPEEGLKFMVYLQKENIIDESGMPKERFSAEFPKEGPSILRIQQVVRGDSAAYFCASSLDRGHEKLFFGSGTQLSVL.

V gene TRBV15 combines with J gene TRBJ2-1; D not certain. The CDR3 extends over 14 amino acids. The V end lost 5 bases, the J end lost 3 bases, and 11 bases lay between the germline ends. Per germline, CDR1 LNHNV and CDR2 YYDKDF (reference sequence). In DNA, the CDR3 is TGTGCCACCAGCCCCCCAGTAATCTACAATGAGCAGTTCTTC. It encodes CATSPPVIYNEQFF. Filled out from reference TRBV15 and TRBJ2-1, the complete variable domain reads DAMVIQNPRYQVTQFGKPVTLSCSQTLNHNVMYWYQQKSSQAPKLLFHYYDKDFNNEADTPDNFQSRRPNTSFCFLDIRSPGLGDTAMYLCATSPPVIYNEQFFGPGTRLTVL.

On this clone itself: Other DNA variants within this sample encode the same CDR3. This chain joins TRBV5-6 and TRBJ1-1; no reliable D call. The V end lost 0 bases, the J end lost 4 bases, and 7 bases lay between the germline ends. Germline CDR1 is SGHDT and CDR2 is YYEEEE. The CDR3 is made up of 13 amino acids. CDR3 DNA sequence: TGTGCCAGCAGCTTGGGGCGGGGCACTGAAGCTTTCTTT. Translating gives CASSLGRGTEAFF.